This TCR beta chain was recorded in a study of cytomegalovirus exposure and HLA in healthy donors. This CDR3 has 13 residues. Germline V gene sequence: CDR1 SGHTA, CDR2 FQGNSA. Overall study results and limits: The study recorded 160 or so TCR beta chains that were cytomegalovirus-associated.

As regards this clone: Its antigen remains unknown.

PCR employed 60 Vbeta and 13 Jbeta primers. Data came from immunoSEQ multiplex PCR; TCRdb stores just in-frame clones and leaves some out. The table records fewer than 95,000 clones, roughly three quarters of them present only once. The chain carries TRBV7-2 and TRBJ2-5; TRBD2 might be the D (6 bases). The DNA end favors TRBJ2-7, so the J call may be wrong. This receptor was taken from a middle-aged man in good health and CMV-seronegative. The sample was PBMCs. This chain's CDR3 is CASATSSMNEQYF. CDR3 nucleotides: TGTGCCAGCGCGACTAGTTCCATGAACGAGCAGTACTTC.